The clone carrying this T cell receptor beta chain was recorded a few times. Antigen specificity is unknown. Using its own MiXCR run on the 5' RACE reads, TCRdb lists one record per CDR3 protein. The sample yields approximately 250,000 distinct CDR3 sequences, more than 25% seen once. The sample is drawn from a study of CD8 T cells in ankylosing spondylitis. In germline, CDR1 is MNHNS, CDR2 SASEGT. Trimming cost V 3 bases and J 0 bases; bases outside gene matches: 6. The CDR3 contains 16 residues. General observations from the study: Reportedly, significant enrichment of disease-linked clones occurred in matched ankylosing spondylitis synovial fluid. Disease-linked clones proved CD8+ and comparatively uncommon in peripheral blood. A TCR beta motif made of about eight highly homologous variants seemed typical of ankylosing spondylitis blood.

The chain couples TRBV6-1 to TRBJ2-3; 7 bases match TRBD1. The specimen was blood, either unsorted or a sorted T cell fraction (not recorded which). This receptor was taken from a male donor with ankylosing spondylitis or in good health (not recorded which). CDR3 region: CASSEGTAPSTDTQYF. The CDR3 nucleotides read TGTGCCAGCAGTGAGGGGACAGCCCCTAGCACAGATACGCAGTATTTT.